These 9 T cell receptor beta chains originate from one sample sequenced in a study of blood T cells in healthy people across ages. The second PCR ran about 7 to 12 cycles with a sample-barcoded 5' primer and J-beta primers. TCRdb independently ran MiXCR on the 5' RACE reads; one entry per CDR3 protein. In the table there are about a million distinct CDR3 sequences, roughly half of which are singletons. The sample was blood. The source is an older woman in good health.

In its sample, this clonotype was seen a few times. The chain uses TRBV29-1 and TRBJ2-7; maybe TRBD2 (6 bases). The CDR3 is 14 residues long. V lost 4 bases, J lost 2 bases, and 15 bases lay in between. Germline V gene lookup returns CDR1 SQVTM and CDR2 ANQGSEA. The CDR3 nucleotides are TGCAGCGTTGGGACGGGGGTCGGGGCCTACGAGCAGTACTTC. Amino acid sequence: CSVGTGVGAYEQYF.

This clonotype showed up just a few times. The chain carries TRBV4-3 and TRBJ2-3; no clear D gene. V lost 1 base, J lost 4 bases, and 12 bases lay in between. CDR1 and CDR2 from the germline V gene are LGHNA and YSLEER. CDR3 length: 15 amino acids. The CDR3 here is CASSQAIRVPDTQYF. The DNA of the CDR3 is TGCGCCAGCAGCCAAGCTATAAGGGTCCCAGATACGCAGTATTTT.

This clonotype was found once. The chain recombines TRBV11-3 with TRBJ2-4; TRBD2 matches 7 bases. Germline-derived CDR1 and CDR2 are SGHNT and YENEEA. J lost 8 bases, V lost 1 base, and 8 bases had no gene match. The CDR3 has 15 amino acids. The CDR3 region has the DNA TGTGCCAGCAGCTTAGGCGGGGGAGGGCCTCACATTCAGTACTTC. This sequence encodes CASSLGGGGPHIQYF.

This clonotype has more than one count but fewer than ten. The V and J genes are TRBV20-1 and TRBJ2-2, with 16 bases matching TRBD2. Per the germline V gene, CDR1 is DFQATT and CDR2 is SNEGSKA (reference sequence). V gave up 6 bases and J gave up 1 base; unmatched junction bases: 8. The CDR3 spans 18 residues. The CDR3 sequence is CSAPGTSGREWNTGELFF. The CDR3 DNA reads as TGCAGTGCGCCCGGGACTAGCGGGAGGGAGTGGAACACCGGGGAGCTGTTTTTT.

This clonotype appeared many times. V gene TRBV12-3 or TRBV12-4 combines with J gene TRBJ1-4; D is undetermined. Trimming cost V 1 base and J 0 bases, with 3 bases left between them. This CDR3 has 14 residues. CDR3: CASSLGATNEKLFF. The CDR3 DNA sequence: TGTGCCAGCAGTTTAGGGGCAACTAATGAAAAACTGTTTTTT.

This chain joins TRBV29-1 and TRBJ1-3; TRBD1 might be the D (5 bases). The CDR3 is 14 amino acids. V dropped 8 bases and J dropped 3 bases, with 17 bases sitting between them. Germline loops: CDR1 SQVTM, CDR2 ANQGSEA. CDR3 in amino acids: CSIRGFGGGNTIYF. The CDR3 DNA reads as TGCAGCATCCGGGGGTTTGGGGGTGGAAACACCATATATTTT.

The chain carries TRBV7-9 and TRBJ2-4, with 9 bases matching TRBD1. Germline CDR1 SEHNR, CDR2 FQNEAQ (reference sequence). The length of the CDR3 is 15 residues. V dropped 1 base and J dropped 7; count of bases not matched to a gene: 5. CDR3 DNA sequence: TGTGCCAGCAGCTTAGGAGGGACAGGGAAGAACATTCAGTACTTC. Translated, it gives CASSLGGTGKNIQYF.

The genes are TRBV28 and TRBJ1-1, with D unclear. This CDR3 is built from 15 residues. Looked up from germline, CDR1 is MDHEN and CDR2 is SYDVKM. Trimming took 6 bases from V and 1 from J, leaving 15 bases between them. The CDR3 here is CASSSLGMGNTEAFF. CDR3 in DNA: TGTGCCAGCAGCTCCCTCGGGATGGGGAACACTGAAGCTTTCTTT. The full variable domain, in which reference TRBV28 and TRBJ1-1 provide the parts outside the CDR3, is DVKVTQSSRYLVKRTGEKVFLECVQDMDHENMFWYRQDPGLGLRLIYFSYDVKMKEKGDIPEGYSVSREKKERFSLILESASTNQTSMYLCASSSLGMGNTEAFFGQGTRLTVV.

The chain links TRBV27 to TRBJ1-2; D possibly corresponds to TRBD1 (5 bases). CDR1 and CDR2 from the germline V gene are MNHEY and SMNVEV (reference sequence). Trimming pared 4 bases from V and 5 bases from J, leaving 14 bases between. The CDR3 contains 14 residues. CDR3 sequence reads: CASSSSDRPYGYTF. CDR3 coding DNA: TGTGCCAGCAGTTCCAGCGACAGACCTTATGGCTACACCTTC.